This is a list of T cell receptor beta chains from one sample in a study of blood T cell repertoires in COVID-19. Profiled with immunoSEQ multiplex PCR; TCRdb holds only in-frame clones, not every one. The sample shows 160,000 or so clones, roughly 83% of them seen only once. Specimen: peripheral blood. These receptors came from a human donor in a cohort sampled during active COVID-19. Both conserved end residues are part of each CDR3. The D gene is left open where the match is weak. Size is stated for part of the rows, as once, few or many counts, or as a class when the clone is expanded.

TGTGCCAGCAGTTTGCAAGGGGGCGTACGGAATTCACCCCTCCACTTT CASSLQGGVRNSPLHF NA TRBJ1-6 TRBD1 TRBV27
TGTGCCAGTAGGGGAGTGGACAGGGGGAATTCACCCCTCCACTTT CASRGVDRGNSPLHF NA TRBJ1-6 TRBD1 TRBV19
TGTGCCAGCAGCTTCCGGGACAGCGGAAACACCATATATTTT CASSFRDSGNTIYF NA TRBJ1-3 TRBD1 TRBV7-3
TGCGCCAGCAGCTTGGCGACAGGGATCACCACAGATACGCAGTATTTT CASSLATGITTDTQYF NA TRBJ2-3 TRBD1 TRBV5-1
TGTGCCAGCTCAAGCTTACAGGGGGGGGCTACCTACGAGCAGTACTTC CASSSLQGGATYEQYF NA TRBJ2-7 NA TRBV18
TGTGCCACCAGTGTCTCGGGTGGTACTGAAGCTTTCTTT CATSVSGGTEAFF NA TRBJ1-1 NA TRBV24-1
TGTGCCAGTGACAGAAACTTGGTCGAAGAAAATCAGCCCCAGCATTTT CASDRNLVEENQPQHF NA TRBJ1-5 NA TRBV5-8
TGTGCTAGTGGTTTGAAGGGAAGTAGGTACCAGCGGGAGTACCCTACGCAGTATTTT CASGLKGSRYQREYPTQYF NA TRBJ2-3 TRBD2 TRBV12-5
TGTGCCAGCTCAAGGAGTTCTCAAGAGACCCAGTACTTC CASSRSSQETQYF NA TRBJ2-5 NA TRBV2
TGTGCCAGCAGCTTAGACACCTCCTACGAGCAGTACTTC CASSLDTSYEQYF NA TRBJ2-7 NA TRBV7-3
TGCGCCAGCAGCTTGCCGGGACTAGCGAGGGAGACCCAGTACTTC CASSLPGLARETQYF NA TRBJ2-5 TRBD2 TRBV5-1
TGTGCCAGCAGCTTAGCGCATGTACAGGGGGAAAAACTGTTTTTT CASSLAHVQGEKLFF NA TRBJ1-4 TRBD1 TRBV7-2
TGTGCCAGCAGCCAATCAGGGGGTGGAAACACCATATATTTT CASSQSGGGNTIYF NA TRBJ1-3 TRBD1 TRBV3-1/TRBV3-2
TGTGCCAGCAGTGAAGCGCTTGGGGTTAGCGGGATTTCCTACAATGAGCAGTTCTTC CASSEALGVSGISYNEQFF NA TRBJ2-1 TRBD2 TRBV6-1
TGTGCCAGCAGTATGACAGGTCTCTCCTACGAGCAGTACTTC CASSMTGLSYEQYF NA TRBJ2-7 NA TRBV6-2/TRBV6-3
TGTGCCAGTAGTAAGACAAACAACTACGAGCAGTACTTC CASSKTNNYEQYF few TRBJ2-7 NA TRBV19
TGCAGCTCCAAAGGGAGGGCCCAAGAGACCCAGTACTTC CSSKGRAQETQYF NA TRBJ2-5 TRBD2 TRBV29-1
TGCGCCAGCAGCTTTTCAGGACAGACAACTTACGAGCAGTACTTC CASSFSGQTTYEQYF NA TRBJ2-7 NA TRBV5-1
TGCGCCAGCAGCCAAGTAGGGGGGGCCGGGACCGGGGAGCTGTTTTTT CASSQVGGAGTGELFF NA TRBJ2-2 NA TRBV4-3
TGTGCCAGCAGCTTAGACGAGATGGTCACAGATACGCAGTATTTT CASSLDEMVTDTQYF NA TRBJ2-3 NA TRBV7-2